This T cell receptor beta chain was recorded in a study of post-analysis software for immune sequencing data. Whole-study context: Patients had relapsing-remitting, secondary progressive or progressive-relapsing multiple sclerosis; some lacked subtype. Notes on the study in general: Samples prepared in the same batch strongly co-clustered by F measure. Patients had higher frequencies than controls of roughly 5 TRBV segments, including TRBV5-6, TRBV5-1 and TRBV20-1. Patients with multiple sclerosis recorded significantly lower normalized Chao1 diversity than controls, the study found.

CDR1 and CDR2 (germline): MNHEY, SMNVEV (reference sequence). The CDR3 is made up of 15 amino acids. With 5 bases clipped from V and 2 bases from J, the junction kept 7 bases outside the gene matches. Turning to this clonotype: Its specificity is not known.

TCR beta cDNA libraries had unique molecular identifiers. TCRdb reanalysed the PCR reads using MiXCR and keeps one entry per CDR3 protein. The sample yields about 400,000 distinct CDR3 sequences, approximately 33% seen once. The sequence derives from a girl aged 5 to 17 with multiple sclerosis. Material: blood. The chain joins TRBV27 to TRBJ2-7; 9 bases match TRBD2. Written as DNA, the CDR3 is TGTGCCAGCAGTCTCACTAGCGGGTTAACCTACGAGCAGTACTTC. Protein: CASSLTSGLTYEQYF.